Listed below are T cell receptor beta chains from one sample, sequenced in a study of T cells in tuberculosis. Assay: immunoSEQ multiplex PCR; the TCRdb copy retains only in-frame clones and omits some. The sample shows tens of thousands of clones, 95% of them seen only once. Specimen: PBMCs. These receptors were taken from a donor aged 5 to 30 with latent tuberculosis or without tuberculosis infection. Each CDR3 is given with its conserved first and last residue. The D gene is left open where the match is weak.

length,D,V,CDR3
15,NA,TRBV2,CASSEQGKGHYGYTF
17,TRBD2,TRBV9,CASSVVGSGAPQETQYF
15,TRBD2,TRBV30,CAWSLAGGRQETQYF
15,TRBD1,TRBV19,CASSSGQGRSETQYF
14,NA,TRBV27,CASSSTIPGTEAFF
13,TRBD1,TRBV19,CASSPTGVYEQYF
15,NA,TRBV5-8,CASSPRPTDNQPQHF
12,NA,TRBV28,CASSLYLSPLHF
15,TRBD1,TRBV29-1,CSVGPGQGANYGYTF
14,TRBD1,TRBV6-4,CASSDGGQGDGYTF
14,NA,TRBV10-2,CASSDQGSYSEAFF
15,NA,TRBV6-5,CASSTRGGGGYGYTF
15,TRBD1,TRBV28,CASSSPGQGNEKLFF
14,NA,TRBV6-1,CASIFQGWSGELFF
16,NA,TRBV5-6,CASRAQGQGLYQPQHF
16,TRBD2,TRBV10-2,CASSDGGGVSYNEQFF
14,NA,TRBV19,CASSIDTGNTEAFF
15,NA,TRBV5-6,CASSLVVAFVDEQFF